The 26 T cell receptor beta chains presented below share a single source sample, sequenced in a study of cytomegalovirus exposure and HLA in healthy donors. Measured with immunoSEQ multiplex PCR; TCRdb has only the in-frame clones, and not every one. The table shows approximately 200,000 clones, with over 80% occurring only once. Sequenced input: PBMCs. These receptors all come from a woman aged 18-29 years in good health and CMV-seronegative.

V and J are TRBV15 and TRBJ2-1, with a weak D call TRBD2 (6 bases). CDR1 LNHNV and CDR2 YYDKDF come from the germline V gene (reference sequence). The CDR3 contains 17 residues. The V gene lost 3 bases and the J gene lost 0 bases, with 15 bases spanning the gap. The chain's CDR3 is CATSRTYRDSSYNEQFF. The CDR3 DNA reads TGTGCCACCAGCAGGACCTATAGGGACTCCTCCTACAATGAGCAGTTCTTC.

This clone has more than one count but fewer than ten. The chain couples TRBV2 to TRBJ2-7; 9 nucleotides line up with TRBD2. There are 12 residues in the CDR3. The V gene's germline CDR1 is SNHLY and CDR2 FYNNEI. The V gene end was trimmed by 8 bases and the J gene end by 4 bases; junction bases not matched to a gene: 3. The DNA for the CDR3 is TGTGCCAGCGCGGGAGGGATGTACGAGCAGTACTTC. Encoded protein: CASAGGMYEQYF.

A single count supports this clone. V and J are TRBV27 and TRBJ1-3; D is perhaps TRBD1 (5 bases). The germline V and J ends were trimmed by 4 bases and 0 bases, with 16 bases remaining between them. The CDR3 runs to 17 residues. The germline gives CDR1 MNHEY, CDR2 SMNVEV (reference sequence). CDR3: CASSSGLRGSSGNTIYF. CDR3 nucleotides: TGTGCCAGCAGTTCGGGACTCCGCGGCTCCTCTGGAAACACCATATATTTT.

This clone was seen ten or more times. The V gene is TRBV25-1, the J gene TRBJ1-5; TRBD1 aligns across 7 bases. Germline CDR1 is MGHDK and CDR2 is SYGVNS. CDR3 length: 13 amino acids. V dropped 8 bases and J dropped 4; count of bases not matched to a gene: 5. CDR3 nucleotide sequence: TGTGCCAGCGCCCCGACAGGGAATCAGCCCCAGCATTTT. It specifies CASAPTGNQPQHF.

This chain uses TRBV30 with TRBJ1-3; no clear D. CDR3 size: 14 residues. The germline V gene has CDR1 GTSNPN and CDR2 SVGIG (reference sequence). The ends were cut back, 2 bases at V and 3 bases at J, with 11 bases in the middle. Here the CDR3 reads CAWSPPYYGNTIYF. The CDR3 DNA is TGTGCCTGGAGTCCCCCATACTATGGAAACACCATATATTTT.

V usage is TRBV19 and J usage is TRBJ1-6; a possible D gene is TRBD1 (6 bases). V gave up 4 bases and J gave up 0 bases, with 7 bases separating them. This CDR3 region has 15 residues. CDR1 is LNHDA and CDR2 is SQIVND in the germline V gene (reference sequence). CDR3 nucleotide sequence: TGTGCCAGTAGTAACAGGGCCTCCTATAATTCACCCCTCCACTTT. It is translated as CASSNRASYNSPLHF.

The chain links TRBV5-4 to TRBJ2-7, with D possibly being TRBD2 (5 bases). CDR1 SGHNT and CDR2 YYREEE come from the germline V gene (reference sequence). The CDR3 length is 15 residues. Trimming took off 1 base at V and 0 bases at J, with 11 bases between the two ends. In nucleotides, the CDR3 is TGTGCCAGCAGCTTGCGGGAAACCCTCTCCTACGAGCAGTACTTC. Protein: CASSLRETLSYEQYF. Filled out from reference TRBV5-4 and TRBJ2-7, the complete variable domain reads ETGVTQSPTHLIKTRGQQVTLRCSSQSGHNTVSWYQQALGQGPQFIFQYYREEENGRGNFPPRFSGLQFPNYSSELNVNALELDDSALYLCASSLRETLSYEQYFGPGTRLTVT.

This chain uses TRBV7-8 with TRBJ2-1; D is possibly TRBD2 (6 bases). Trimming took off 2 bases at V and 2 bases at J, with 10 bases between the two ends. Germline CDR1 is SGHVS and CDR2 is FQNEAQ. CDR3 length: 15 residues. CDR3 in DNA: TGTGCCAGCAGCTTAAGCGGGCCACCCTACAATGAGCAGTTCTTC. Translation gives CASSLSGPPYNEQFF.

This clone was observed a single time. The chain joins TRBV25-1 to TRBJ2-1; the match to TRBD2 covers 11 bases. Germline V gene sequence: CDR1 MGHDK, CDR2 SYGVNS. With V trimmed by 6 bases and J by 12 bases, 7 bases remained unmatched. The length of the CDR3 is 13 residues. The CDR3 loop reads CASSTSGSAGQFF. For the CDR3, the DNA is TGTGCCAGCAGCACTAGCGGGAGCGCGGGGCAGTTCTTC.

The chain recombines TRBV11-3 with TRBJ1-1, with TRBD1 matching over 10 bases. Germline V gene sequence: CDR1 SGHNT, CDR2 YENEEA. The CDR3 consists of 15 residues. After removal of 0 bases from V and 4 bases from J, the junction contained 2 bases not matched to a gene. The CDR3 nucleotides are TGTGCCAGCAGCTTAGAGGGGGACAGGGGCACTGAAGCTTTCTTT. This translates into CASSLEGDRGTEAFF.

The rearrangement uses TRBV27 and TRBJ2-5; D remains ambiguous. V was trimmed by 8 bases and J by 5 bases, leaving 15 bases between them. CDR1 MNHEY and CDR2 SMNVEV come from the germline V gene (reference sequence). The length of the CDR3 is 13 residues. The CDR3 coding sequence is TGTGCCAGCCGAAATACTCCCTCGGAGACCCAGTACTTC. This gives the protein CASRNTPSETQYF.

This clone came up a few times. The chain uses TRBV27 and TRBJ1-6; 12 bases are shared with TRBD1. V trimming: 1 base; J trimming: 14 bases; junction bases outside the gene matches: 6. The length of the CDR3 is 15 residues. The germline V gene has CDR1 MNHEY and CDR2 SMNVEV (reference sequence). This CDR3 is CASSLWGTGGRALHF. CDR3 DNA sequence: TGTGCCAGCAGTTTATGGGGGACAGGGGGCCGTGCCCTCCACTTT.

V and J are TRBV30 and TRBJ2-1, with D perhaps matching TRBD2 (6 bases). This CDR3 comprises 14 residues. CDR1 is GTSNPN and CDR2 is SVGIG in the germline V gene (reference sequence). Trimming stripped 5 bases from V and 0 bases from J, with 11 bases between. This CDR3 is CAWVSGSSYNEQFF. The CDR3 DNA is TGTGCCTGGGTTAGCGGAAGCTCCTACAATGAGCAGTTCTTC. The full variable domain, rest sourced from reference TRBV30 and TRBJ2-1, is SQTIHQWPATLVQPVGSPLSLECTVEGTSNPNLYWYRQAAGRGLQLLFYSVGIGQISSEVPQNLSASRPQDRQFILSSKKLLLSDSGFYLCAWVSGSSYNEQFFGPGTRLTVL.

This rearrangement joins TRBV15 to TRBJ1-4, with unresolved D. Trimming shortened V by 5 bases and J by 1 base, and 11 bases separated the two germline ends. This CDR3 has 15 amino acids. CDR1 is LNHNV, CDR2 YYDKDF, per germline (reference sequence). CDR3 sequence reads: CATSPNTVTNEKLFF. As DNA, the CDR3 is TGTGCCACCAGCCCGAACACAGTAACTAATGAAAAACTGTTTTTT.

The rearrangement uses TRBV6-5 and TRBJ2-3; possible D gene TRBD2, 5 bases. Germline values: CDR1 MNHEY, CDR2 SVGAGI. The CDR3 is 11 residues long. The V end lost 8 bases, the J end lost 6 bases, and 9 bases lay between the germline ends. CDR3 sequence (DNA): TGTGCCAGCCCAAAGCGGGATACGCAGTATTTT. The encoded protein is CASPKRDTQYF.

The rearrangement links TRBV6-1 to TRBJ1-1; D may be TRBD1 (6 bases). Germline values: CDR1 MNHNS, CDR2 SASEGT. Trimming removed 6 bases from V and 5 bases from J, with 13 bases in between. The length of the CDR3 is 13 residues. CDR3 region: CASRQGSLTEAFF. The CDR3 region has the DNA TGTGCCAGCAGACAGGGAAGTTTAACTGAAGCTTTCTTT.

This chain uses TRBV27 with TRBJ1-2; no definite D call. The V end was cut by 5 bases, the J end by 8 bases, with 15 bases between. Germline lookup yields CDR1 MNHEY and CDR2 SMNVEV (reference sequence). This CDR3 is built from 13 residues. The DNA of the CDR3 is TGTGCCAGCAGTCACAAGGCGGAGCAGGGCTACACCTTC. This codes for CASSHKAEQGYTF.

The rearrangement joins TRBV10-3 to TRBJ2-3; TRBD2 is a possible D gene (5 bases). The V gene's germline CDR1 is ENHRY and CDR2 SYGVKD. V was pared by 10 bases and J by 4 bases, with 18 bases between. This CDR3 has 14 residues. Written as DNA, the CDR3 is TGTGCCACCCGGGATAACCCAGTCTCAGATACGCAGTATTTT. It codes for CATRDNPVSDTQYF.

V gene TRBV7-2 combines with J gene TRBJ2-1; 7 bases are a match to TRBD2. The CDR3 covers 17 residues. V lost 0 bases and J lost 9; bases outside the gene matches: 14. Per germline, CDR1 SGHTA and CDR2 FQGNSA. The CDR3: CASSLAATSPALGEQFF. For the CDR3, the DNA is TGTGCCAGCAGCTTAGCGGCGACTAGCCCCGCTTTAGGTGAGCAGTTCTTC.

CDR3 residues: CAWSVEHSTTYEQYF. The CDR3 coding sequence is TGTGCCTGGAGTGTCGAGCACTCTACGACCTACGAGCAGTACTTC. The V gene is TRBV30, the J gene TRBJ2-7; D is uncertain. CDR1 GTSNPN and CDR2 SVGIG come from the germline V gene (reference sequence). The V and J ends lost 0 bases and 2 bases respectively, with 14 bases between them. The CDR3 totals 15 residues.

In DNA, the CDR3 is TGTGCCAGCAGCTTGAGCGGGAGGGCCTACGAGCAGTACTTC. As protein: CASSLSGRAYEQYF. This chain uses TRBV11-3 with TRBJ2-7; 10 nucleotides line up with TRBD2. J gave up 2 bases and V 3 bases, and 1 base lay outside the gene matches. CDR1 is SGHNT, CDR2 YENEEA, per germline. The length of the CDR3 is 14 residues.

The chain links TRBV6-1 to TRBJ2-3, with 11 bases lining up with TRBD2. The trim removed 5 bases at V and 2 bases at J, leaving 3 bases unmatched. The CDR3 extends over 15 amino acids. The V gene's germline CDR1 is MNHNS and CDR2 SASEGT. CDR3 in amino acids: CASSSTSGVTDTQYF. DNA for the CDR3: TGTGCCAGCAGTTCGACTAGCGGGGTCACAGATACGCAGTATTTT.

The V call is TRBV11-2, the J call TRBJ2-7; TRBD2 matches at 14 bases. The CDR3 runs to 15 residues. The germline CDR1 and CDR2 sequences are SGHAT and FQNNGV. The J segment lost 9 bases and the V segment lost 4 bases, leaving 8 bases of the junction unmatched. The chain's CDR3 is CASSSAGTSGRVQYF. CDR3 bases: TGTGCCAGCAGCTCCGCCGGGACTAGCGGGAGAGTGCAGTACTTC. The variable domain in full, with the rest retrieved from reference TRBV11-2 and TRBJ2-7, is EAGVAQSPRYKIIEKRQSVAFWCNPISGHATLYWYQQILGQGPKLLIQFQNNGVVDDSQLPKDRFSAERLKGVDSTLKIQPAKLEDSAVYLCASSSAGTSGRVQYFGPGTRLTVT.

The chain joins TRBV6-5 to TRBJ2-6, with TRBD1 identical over 9 bases. The V segment lost 8 bases and the J segment 5 bases; nucleotides outside the gene matches: 7. The CDR3 has 15 residues. In germline, CDR1 is MNHEY, CDR2 SVGAGI. In DNA form, the CDR3 reads TGTGCCAGCGGTAAACAGGGGGCGCGGGCCAACGTCCTGACTTTC. Amino acid sequence: CASGKQGARANVLTF.

The rearrangement joins TRBV19 to TRBJ1-1; 8 nucleotides line up with TRBD1. J lost 11 bases, V lost 7 bases, and 9 bases had no gene match. CDR1 and CDR2 from the germline V gene are LNHDA and SQIVND (reference sequence). The CDR3 contains 12 residues. CDR3 protein: CASIKPQGAAFF. For the CDR3, the DNA is TGTGCCAGTATCAAACCCCAGGGGGCGGCTTTCTTT.

The J gene is TRBJ2-7, the V gene TRBV10-3; D possibly corresponds to TRBD1 (6 bases). The V end lost 8 bases, the J end lost 7 bases, and 21 bases lay between the germline ends. This CDR3 region has 14 residues. Germline V CDR1 and CDR2: ENHRY, SYGVKD. The CDR3 spells CAIGQAGVLDEQYF. The CDR3 DNA follows: TGTGCCATCGGCCAAGCAGGGGTACTAGATGAGCAGTACTTC.